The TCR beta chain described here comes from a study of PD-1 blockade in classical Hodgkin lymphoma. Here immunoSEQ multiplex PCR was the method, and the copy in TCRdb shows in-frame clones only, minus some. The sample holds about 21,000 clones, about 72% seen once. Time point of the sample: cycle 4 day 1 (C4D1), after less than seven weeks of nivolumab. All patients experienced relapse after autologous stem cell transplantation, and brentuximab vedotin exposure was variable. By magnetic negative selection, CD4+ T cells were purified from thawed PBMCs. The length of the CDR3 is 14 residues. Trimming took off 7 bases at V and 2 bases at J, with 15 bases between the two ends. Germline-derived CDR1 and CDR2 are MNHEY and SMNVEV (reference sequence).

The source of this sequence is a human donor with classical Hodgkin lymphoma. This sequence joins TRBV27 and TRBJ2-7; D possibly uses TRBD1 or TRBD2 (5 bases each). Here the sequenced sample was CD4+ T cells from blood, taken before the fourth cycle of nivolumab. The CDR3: CASIPRDGPYEQYF. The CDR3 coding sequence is TGTGCCAGCATCCCTAGGGACGGCCCCTACGAGCAGTACTTC.